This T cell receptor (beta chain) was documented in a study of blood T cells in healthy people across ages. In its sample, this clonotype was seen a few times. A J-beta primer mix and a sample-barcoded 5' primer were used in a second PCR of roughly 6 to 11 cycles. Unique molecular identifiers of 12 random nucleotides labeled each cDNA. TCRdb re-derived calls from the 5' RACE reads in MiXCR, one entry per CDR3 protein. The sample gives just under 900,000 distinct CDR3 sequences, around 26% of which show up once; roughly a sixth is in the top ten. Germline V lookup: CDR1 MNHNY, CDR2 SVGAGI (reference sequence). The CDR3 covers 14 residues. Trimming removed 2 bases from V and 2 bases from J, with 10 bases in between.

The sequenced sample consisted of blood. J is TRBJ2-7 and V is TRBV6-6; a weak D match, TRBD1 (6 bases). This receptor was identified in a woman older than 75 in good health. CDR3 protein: CASSYQGGAYEQYF. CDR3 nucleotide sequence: TGTGCCAGCAGTTACCAAGGGGGAGCCTACGAGCAGTACTTC.